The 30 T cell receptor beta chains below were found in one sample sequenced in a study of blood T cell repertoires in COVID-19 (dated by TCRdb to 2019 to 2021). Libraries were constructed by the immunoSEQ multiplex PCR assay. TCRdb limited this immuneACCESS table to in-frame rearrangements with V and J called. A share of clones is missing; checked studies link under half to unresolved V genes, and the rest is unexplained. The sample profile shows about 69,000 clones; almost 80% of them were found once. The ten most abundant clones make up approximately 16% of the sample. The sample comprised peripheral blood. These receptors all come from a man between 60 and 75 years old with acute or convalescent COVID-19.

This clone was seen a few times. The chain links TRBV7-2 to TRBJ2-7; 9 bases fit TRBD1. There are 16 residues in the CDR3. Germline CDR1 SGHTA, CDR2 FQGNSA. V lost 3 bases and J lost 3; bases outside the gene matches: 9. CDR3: CASSFTGTGKDYEQYF. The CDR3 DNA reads TGTGCCAGCAGCTTTACCGGGACAGGGAAGGACTACGAGCAGTACTTC.

The CDR3 here is CASSYSMERSYEQYF. For the CDR3, the DNA is TGTGCCAGCAGTTACTCTATGGAGCGTTCCTACGAGCAGTACTTC. The chain joins TRBV6-5 to TRBJ2-7; D unclear. V was clipped by 0 bases and J by 1 base, with 10 bases between them. Germline CDR1 MNHEY, CDR2 SVGAGI. The CDR3 runs 15 residues.

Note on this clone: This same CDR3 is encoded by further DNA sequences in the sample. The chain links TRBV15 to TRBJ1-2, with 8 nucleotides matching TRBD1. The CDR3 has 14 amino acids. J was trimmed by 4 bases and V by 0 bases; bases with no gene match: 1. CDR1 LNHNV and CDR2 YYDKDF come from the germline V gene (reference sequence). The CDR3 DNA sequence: TGTGCCACCAGCAGAGAAGGGACAGGCTATGGCTACACCTTC. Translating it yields CATSREGTGYGYTF.

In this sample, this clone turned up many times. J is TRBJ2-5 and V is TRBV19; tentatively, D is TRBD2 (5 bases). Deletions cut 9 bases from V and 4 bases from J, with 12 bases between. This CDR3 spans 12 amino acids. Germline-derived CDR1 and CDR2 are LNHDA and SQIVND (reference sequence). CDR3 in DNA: TGTGCCAGCCGCCTAGCCGGAGAGACCCAGTACTTC. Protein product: CASRLAGETQYF.

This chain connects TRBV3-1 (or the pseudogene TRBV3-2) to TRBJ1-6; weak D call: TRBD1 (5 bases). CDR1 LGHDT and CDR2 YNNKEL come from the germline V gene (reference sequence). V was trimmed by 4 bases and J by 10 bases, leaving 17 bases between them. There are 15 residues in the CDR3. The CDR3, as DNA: TGTGCCAGCAGCCCCCTCTCAGACAGATCATCACCCCTCCACTTT. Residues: CASSPLSDRSSPLHF.

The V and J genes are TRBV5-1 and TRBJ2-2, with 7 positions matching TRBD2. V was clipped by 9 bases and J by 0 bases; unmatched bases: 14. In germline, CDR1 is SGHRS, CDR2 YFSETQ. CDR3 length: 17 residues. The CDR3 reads CATIGSSGGTNTGELFF. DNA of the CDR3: TGCGCCACCATAGGTAGTTCCGGGGGGACGAACACCGGGGAGCTGTTTTTT.

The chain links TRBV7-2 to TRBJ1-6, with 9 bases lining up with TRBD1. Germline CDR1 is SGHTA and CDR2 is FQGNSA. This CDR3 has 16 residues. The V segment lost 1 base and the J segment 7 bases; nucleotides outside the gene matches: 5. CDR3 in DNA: TGTGCCAGCAGCTTAGGCGGGACAGGGAACAATTCACCCCTCCACTTT. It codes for CASSLGGTGNNSPLHF.

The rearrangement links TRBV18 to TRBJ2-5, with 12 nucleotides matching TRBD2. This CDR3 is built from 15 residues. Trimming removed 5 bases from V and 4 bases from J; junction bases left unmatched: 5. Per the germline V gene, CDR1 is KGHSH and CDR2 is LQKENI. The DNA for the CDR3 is TGTGCCAGCTCAACTAGCGGGGGGCCAAGAGAGACCCAGTACTTC. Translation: CASSTSGGPRETQYF.

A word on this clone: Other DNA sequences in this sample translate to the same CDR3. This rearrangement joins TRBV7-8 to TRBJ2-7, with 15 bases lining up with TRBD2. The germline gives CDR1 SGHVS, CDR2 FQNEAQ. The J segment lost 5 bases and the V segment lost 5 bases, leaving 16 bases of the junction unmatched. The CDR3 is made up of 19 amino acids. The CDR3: CASSTEGLAGGPGPHEQYF. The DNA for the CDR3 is TGTGCCAGCAGCACCGAGGGACTAGCGGGGGGCCCGGGCCCCCACGAGCAGTACTTC.

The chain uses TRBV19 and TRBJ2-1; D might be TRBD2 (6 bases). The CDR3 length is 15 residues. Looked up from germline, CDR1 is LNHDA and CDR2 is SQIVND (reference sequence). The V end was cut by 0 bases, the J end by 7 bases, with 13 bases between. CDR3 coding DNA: TGTGCCAGTAGTATAGAGGGGGGTCCGTGGAATGAGCAGTTCTTC. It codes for CASSIEGGPWNEQFF.

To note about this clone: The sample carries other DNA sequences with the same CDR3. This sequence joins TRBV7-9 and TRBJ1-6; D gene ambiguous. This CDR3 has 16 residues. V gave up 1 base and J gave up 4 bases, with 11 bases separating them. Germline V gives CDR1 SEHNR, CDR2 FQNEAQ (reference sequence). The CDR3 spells CASSLGAGFYNSPLHF. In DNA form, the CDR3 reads TGTGCCAGCAGCTTAGGGGCCGGTTTTTATAATTCACCCCTCCACTTT.

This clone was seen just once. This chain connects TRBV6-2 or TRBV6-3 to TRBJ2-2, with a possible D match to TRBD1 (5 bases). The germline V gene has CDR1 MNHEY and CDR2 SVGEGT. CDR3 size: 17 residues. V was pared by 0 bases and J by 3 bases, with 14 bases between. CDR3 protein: CASSYSGVVLYTGELFF. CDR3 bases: TGTGCCAGCAGTTACTCAGGGGTCGTATTGTACACCGGGGAGCTGTTTTTT.

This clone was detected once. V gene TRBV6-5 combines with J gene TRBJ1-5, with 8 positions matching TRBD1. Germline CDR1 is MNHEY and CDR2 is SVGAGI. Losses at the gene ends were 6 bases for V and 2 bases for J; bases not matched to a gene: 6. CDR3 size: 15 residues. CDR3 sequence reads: CASRPTGAGNQPQHF. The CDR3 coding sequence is TGTGCCAGCAGGCCGACAGGGGCGGGCAATCAGCCCCAGCATTTT.

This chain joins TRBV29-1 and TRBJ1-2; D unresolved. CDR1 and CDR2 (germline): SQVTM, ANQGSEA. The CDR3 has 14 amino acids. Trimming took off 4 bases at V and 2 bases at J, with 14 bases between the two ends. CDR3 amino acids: CSVVPATLNYGYTF. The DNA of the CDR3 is TGCAGCGTTGTGCCGGCGACTCTCAACTATGGCTACACCTTC.

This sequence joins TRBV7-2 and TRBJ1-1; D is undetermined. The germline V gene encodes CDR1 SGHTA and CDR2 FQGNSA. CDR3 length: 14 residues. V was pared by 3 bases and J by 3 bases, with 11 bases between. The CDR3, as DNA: TGTGCCAGCAGCTTCGCCGGACTGTACACTGAAGCTTTCTTT. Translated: CASSFAGLYTEAFF.

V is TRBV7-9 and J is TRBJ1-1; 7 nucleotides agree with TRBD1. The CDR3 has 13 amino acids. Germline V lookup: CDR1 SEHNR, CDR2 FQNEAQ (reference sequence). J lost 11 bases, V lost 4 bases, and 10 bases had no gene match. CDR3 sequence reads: CASSSQGSALAFF. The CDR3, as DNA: TGTGCCAGCAGCTCACAGGGGAGCGCATTGGCTTTCTTT. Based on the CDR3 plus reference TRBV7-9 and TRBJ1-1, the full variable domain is DTGVSQNPRHKITKRGQNVTFRCDPISEHNRLYWYRQTLGQGPEFLTYFQNEAQLEKSRLLSDRFSAERPKGSFSTLEIQRTEQGDSAMYLCASSSQGSALAFFGQGTRLTVV.

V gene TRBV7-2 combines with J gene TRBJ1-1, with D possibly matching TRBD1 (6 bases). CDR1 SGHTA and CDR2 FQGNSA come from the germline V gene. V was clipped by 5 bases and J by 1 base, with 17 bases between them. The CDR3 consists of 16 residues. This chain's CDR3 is CASSRRTGTRNTEAFF. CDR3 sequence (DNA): TGTGCCAGCAGCCGCCGCACCGGGACAAGGAACACTGAAGCTTTCTTT.

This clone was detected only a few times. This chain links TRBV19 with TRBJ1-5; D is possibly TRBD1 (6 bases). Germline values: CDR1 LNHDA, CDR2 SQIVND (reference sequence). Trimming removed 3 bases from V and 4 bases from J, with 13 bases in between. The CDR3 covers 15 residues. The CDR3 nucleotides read TGTGCCAGTAGTATGGTTAAACAGGGTAATCAGCCCCAGCATTTT. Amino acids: CASSMVKQGNQPQHF. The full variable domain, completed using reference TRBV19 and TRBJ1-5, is DGGITQSPKYLFRKEGQNVTLSCEQNLNHDAMYWYRQDPGQGLRLIYYSQIVNDFQKGDIAEGYSVSREKKESFPLTVTSAQKNPTAFYLCASSMVKQGNQPQHFGDGTRLSIL.

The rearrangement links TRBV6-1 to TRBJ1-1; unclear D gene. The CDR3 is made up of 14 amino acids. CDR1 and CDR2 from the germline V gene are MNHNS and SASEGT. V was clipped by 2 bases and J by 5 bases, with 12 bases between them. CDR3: CASSELGRGTEAFF. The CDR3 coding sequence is TGTGCCAGCAGTGAATTGGGAAGAGGGACTGAAGCTTTCTTT.

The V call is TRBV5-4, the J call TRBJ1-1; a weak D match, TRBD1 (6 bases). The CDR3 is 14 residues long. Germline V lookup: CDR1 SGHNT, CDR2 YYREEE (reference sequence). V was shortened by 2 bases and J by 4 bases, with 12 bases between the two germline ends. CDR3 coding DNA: TGTGCCAGCAGCTTCCCCAGCAGGGGCACTGAAGCTTTCTTT. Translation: CASSFPSRGTEAFF.

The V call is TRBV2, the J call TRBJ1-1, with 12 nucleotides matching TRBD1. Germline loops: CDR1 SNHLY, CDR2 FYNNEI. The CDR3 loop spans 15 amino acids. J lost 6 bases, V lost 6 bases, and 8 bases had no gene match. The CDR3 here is CASRPGTGGNSEAFF. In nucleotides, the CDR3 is TGTGCCAGCAGACCCGGGACAGGGGGCAACTCTGAAGCTTTCTTT. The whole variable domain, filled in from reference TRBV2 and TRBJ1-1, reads EPEVTQTPSHQVTQMGQEVILRCVPISNHLYFYWYRQILGQKVEFLVSFYNNEISEKSEIFDDQFSVERPDGSNFTLKIRSTKLEDSAMYFCASRPGTGGNSEAFFGQGTRLTVV.

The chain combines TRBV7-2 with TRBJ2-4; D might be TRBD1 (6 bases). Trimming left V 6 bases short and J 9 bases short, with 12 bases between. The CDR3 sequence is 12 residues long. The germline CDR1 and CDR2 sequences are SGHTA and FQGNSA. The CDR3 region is CASSLWTAIQYF. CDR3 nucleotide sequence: TGTGCCAGCAGTTTGTGGACAGCCATTCAGTACTTC.

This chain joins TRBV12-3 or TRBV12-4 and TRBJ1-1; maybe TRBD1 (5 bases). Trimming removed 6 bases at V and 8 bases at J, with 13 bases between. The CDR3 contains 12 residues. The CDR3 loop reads CASSPYRREAFF. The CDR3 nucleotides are TGTGCCAGCAGCCCCTACAGGCGAGAAGCTTTCTTT.

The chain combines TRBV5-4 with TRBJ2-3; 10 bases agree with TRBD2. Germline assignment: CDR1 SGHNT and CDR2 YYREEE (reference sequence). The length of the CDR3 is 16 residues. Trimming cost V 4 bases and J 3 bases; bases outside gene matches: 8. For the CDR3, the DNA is TGTGCCAGCAGCAAGGAGCGGGGGGGCGTTACAGATACGCAGTATTTT. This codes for CASSKERGGVTDTQYF.

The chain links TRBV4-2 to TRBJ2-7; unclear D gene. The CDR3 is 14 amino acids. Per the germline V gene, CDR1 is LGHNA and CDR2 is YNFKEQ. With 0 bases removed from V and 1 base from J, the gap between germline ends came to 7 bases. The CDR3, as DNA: TGTGCCAGCAGCCAAGATCCAGGATCCTACGAGCAGTACTTC. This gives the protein CASSQDPGSYEQYF.

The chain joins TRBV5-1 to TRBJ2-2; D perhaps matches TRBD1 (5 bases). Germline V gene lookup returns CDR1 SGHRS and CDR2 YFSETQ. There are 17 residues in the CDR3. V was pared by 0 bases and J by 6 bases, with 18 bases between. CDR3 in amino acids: CASSLAVFSRAPGELFF. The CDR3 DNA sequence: TGCGCCAGCAGCTTGGCCGTGTTTTCCAGGGCCCCCGGGGAGCTGTTTTTT.

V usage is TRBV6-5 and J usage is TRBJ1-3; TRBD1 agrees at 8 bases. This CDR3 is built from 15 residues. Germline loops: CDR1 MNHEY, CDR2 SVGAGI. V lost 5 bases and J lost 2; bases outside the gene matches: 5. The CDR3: CASSPRTGTGNTIYF. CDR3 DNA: TGTGCCAGCAGTCCACGGACAGGGACTGGAAACACCATATATTTT.

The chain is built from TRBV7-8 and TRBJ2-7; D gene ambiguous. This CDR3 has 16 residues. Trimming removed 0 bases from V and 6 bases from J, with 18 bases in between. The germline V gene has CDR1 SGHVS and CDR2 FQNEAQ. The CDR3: CASSLARSFSPGEQYF. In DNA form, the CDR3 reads TGTGCCAGCAGCTTAGCCCGATCCTTTTCACCCGGCGAGCAGTACTTC.

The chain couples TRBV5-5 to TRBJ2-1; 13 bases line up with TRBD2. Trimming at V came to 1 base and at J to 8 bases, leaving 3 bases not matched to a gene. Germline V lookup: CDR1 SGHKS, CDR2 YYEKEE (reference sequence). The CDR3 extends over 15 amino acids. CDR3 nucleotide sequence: TGTGCCAGCAGCTTGAGACTAGCGGGAGGCGATGAGCAGTTCTTC. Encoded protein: CASSLRLAGGDEQFF. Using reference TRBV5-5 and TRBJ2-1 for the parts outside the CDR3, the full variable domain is DAGVTQSPTHLIKTRGQQVTLRCSPISGHKSVSWYQQVLGQGPQFIFQYYEKEERGRGNFPDRFSARQFPNYSSELNVNALLLGDSALYLCASSLRLAGGDEQFFGPGTRLTVL.

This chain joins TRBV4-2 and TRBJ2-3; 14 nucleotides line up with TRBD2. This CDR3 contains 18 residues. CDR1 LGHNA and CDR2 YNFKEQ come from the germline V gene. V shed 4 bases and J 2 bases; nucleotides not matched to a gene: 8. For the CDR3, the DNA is TGTGCCAGCAGCCTCACAGGGACTAGCGGGGGAATCACAGATACGCAGTATTTT. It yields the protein CASSLTGTSGGITDTQYF.